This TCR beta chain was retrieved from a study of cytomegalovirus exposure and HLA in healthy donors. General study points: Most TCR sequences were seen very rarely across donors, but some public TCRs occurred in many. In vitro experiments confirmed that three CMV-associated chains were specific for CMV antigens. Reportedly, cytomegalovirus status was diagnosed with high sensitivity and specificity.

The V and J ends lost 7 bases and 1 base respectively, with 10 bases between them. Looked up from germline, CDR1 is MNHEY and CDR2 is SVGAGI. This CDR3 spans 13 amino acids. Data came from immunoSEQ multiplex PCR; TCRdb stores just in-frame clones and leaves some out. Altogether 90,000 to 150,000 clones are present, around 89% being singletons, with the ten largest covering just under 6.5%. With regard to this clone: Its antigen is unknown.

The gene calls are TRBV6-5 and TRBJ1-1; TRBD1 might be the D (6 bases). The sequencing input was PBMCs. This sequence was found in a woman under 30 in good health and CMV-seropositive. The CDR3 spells CASNIQGNTEAFF. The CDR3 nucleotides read TGTGCCAGCAATATACAGGGGAACACTGAAGCTTTCTTT.